This entry concerns a single TCR beta chain. Its antigen remains unidentified. This CDR3 contains 13 residues. Germline V CDR1 and CDR2: SGHTA, FQGTGA. V lost 5 bases and J 2 bases, leaving 8 bases between the germline ends. This record belongs to a study of cytomegalovirus exposure and HLA in healthy donors. Study outcomes and limitations: Cytomegalovirus-associated status was assigned to 150 to 200 TCR beta chains. Per published reports, the classifier diagnosed cytomegalovirus status with high specificity and sensitivity.

This table comes from immunoSEQ multiplex PCR, and its TCRdb copy is limited to in-frame clones, with some not included. The sample records about 65,000 clones, approximately 94% being singletons. This receptor was obtained from a man between 18 and 35 years old in good health and CMV-seropositive. Sequences were obtained from PBMCs. The chain employs TRBV7-3 and TRBJ2-3, with no clear D. Written as DNA, the CDR3 is TGTGCCAGCAGCACCGAACACACAGATACGCAGTATTTT. This gives the protein CASSTEHTDTQYF.